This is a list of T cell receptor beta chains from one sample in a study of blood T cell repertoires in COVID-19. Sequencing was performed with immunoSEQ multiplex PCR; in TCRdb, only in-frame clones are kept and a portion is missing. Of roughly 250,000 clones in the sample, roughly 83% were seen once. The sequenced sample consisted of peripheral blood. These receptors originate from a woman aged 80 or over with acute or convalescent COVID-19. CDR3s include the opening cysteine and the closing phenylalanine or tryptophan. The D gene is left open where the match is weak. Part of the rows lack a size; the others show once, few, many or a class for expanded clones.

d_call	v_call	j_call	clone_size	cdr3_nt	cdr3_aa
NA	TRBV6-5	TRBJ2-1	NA	TGTGCCAGCAGCCGCGGGACAGCTTACAATGAGCAGTTCTTC	CASSRGTAYNEQFF
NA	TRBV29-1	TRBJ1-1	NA	TGCAGCGTTGGTTTGGGCAGGGGGAACACTGAAGCTTTCTTT	CSVGLGRGNTEAFF
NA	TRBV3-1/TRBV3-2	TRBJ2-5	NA	TGTGCCAGCAGCCAAGAATCAGGGGTCCGGGAGACCCAGTACTTC	CASSQESGVRETQYF
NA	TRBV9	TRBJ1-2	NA	TGTGCCAGCAGCCCCTTCGGAGTTGGCTATGGCTACACCTTC	CASSPFGVGYGYTF
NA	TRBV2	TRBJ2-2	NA	TGTGCCAGCAGTGAAGCTAGGAGGGGGGGCCTCTCCGGGGAGCTGTTTTTT	CASSEARRGGLSGELFF
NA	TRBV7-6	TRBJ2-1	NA	TGTGCCAGCAGCTTAGCGCAGGGTTCCTACAATGAGCAGTTCTTC	CASSLAQGSYNEQFF
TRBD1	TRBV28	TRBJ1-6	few	TGTGCCAGCAGTTTGGGACAGGGGTATTCACCCCTCCACTTT	CASSLGQGYSPLHF
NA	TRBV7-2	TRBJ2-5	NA	TGTGCCAGCAGCTTAACCAGGGAGGTGGGGGCCCAGTACTTC	CASSLTREVGAQYF
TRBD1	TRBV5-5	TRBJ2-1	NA	TGTGCCAGCAGCTTGGTAGGGACAGGGGTATCCTACAATGAGCAGTTCTTC	CASSLVGTGVSYNEQFF
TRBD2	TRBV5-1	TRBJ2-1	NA	TGCGCCAGCAGCTTGGTGTCTAGCGGGGACAATGAGCAGTTCTTC	CASSLVSSGDNEQFF
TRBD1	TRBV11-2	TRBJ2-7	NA	TGTGCCAGCAGCGACCTGGGGTGGGACAGGACCTACGAGCAGTACTTC	CASSDLGWDRTYEQYF
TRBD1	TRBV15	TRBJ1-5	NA	TGTGCCACCAGCAGAAGCGGGGGGACAGGTCAGCCCCAGCATTTT	CATSRSGGTGQPQHF
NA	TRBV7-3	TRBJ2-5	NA	TGTGCCAGCAGCTTGGGCAGGGCCGAGACCCAGTACTTC	CASSLGRAETQYF
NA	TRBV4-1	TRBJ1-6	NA	TGCGCCAGCAGCCAAGAACAGGGAGAGGGGCGACTCTACAATTCACCCCTCCACTTT	CASSQEQGEGRLYNSPLHF
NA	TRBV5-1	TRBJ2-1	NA	TGCGCCAGCAGCCTGGGGGACATCGGGTCCTACAATGAGCAGTTCTTC	CASSLGDIGSYNEQFF
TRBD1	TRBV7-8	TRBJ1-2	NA	TGTGCCAGCAGCAACACCCCGGGACAGGGGAACTATGGCTACACCTTC	CASSNTPGQGNYGYTF
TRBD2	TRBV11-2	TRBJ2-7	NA	TGTGCCAGCAGCTTTAGCGGGGGCCGCTACGAGCAGTACTTC	CASSFSGGRYEQYF
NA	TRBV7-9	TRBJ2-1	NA	TGTGCCAGCAGCTTAGATCCTAGCATACTCTACAATGAGCAGTTCTTC	CASSLDPSILYNEQFF
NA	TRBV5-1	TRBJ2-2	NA	TGCGCCAGCAGCCTCGACAGCAGTGGAACCGGGGAGCTGTTTTTT	CASSLDSSGTGELFF
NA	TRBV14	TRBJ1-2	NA	TGTGCCAGCAGCCAAGAAGCGACAGGCTACTATGGCTACACCTTC	CASSQEATGYYGYTF
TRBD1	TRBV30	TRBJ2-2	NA	TGTGCCTGGAGGATTCAGGGGGCCGGAACCGGGGAGCTGTTTTTT	CAWRIQGAGTGELFF
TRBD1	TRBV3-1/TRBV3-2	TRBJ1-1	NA	TGTGCCAGCAGCCAGTACGGACAGGGGGTAGGTGAAGCTTTCTTT	CASSQYGQGVGEAFF
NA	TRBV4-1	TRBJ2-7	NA	TGCGCCAGCAGCCAAGGGGTGAGGGGGTACGAGCAGTACTTC	CASSQGVRGYEQYF
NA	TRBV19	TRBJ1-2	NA	TGTGCCAGTAGTATAGATTCCGCAGGGTCCTATGGCTACACCTTC	CASSIDSAGSYGYTF
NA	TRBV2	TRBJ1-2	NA	TGTGCCAGCAGTGAACAGCGCTATGGCTACACCTTC	CASSEQRYGYTF
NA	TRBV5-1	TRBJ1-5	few	TGCGCCAGCAGCTTGGGTACGGGTGCGGGGAGCAATCAGCCCCAGCATTTT	CASSLGTGAGSNQPQHF
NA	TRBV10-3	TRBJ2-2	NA	TGTGCCAGCGGCCATCCCCTGGGCGGGGAGCTGTTTTTT	CASGHPLGGELFF
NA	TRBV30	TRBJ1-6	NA	TGTGCCTGGAACCGGGGGGCCTATAATTCACCCCTCCACTTT	CAWNRGAYNSPLHF
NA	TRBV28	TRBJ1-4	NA	TGTGCCAGCAGTGGGTCGGGGTTGGCTAATGAAAAACTGTTTTTT	CASSGSGLANEKLFF
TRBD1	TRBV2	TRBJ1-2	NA	TGTGCCAGCAGGCAGGACAGGGGGGCTGGCTACACCTTC	CASRQDRGAGYTF
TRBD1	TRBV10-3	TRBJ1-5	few	TGTGCCATCAGTGAGTCATCAGGGGGCTCGCCCCAGCATTTT	CAISESSGGSPQHF
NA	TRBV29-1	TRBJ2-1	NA	TGCAGCGTTACAGGGTATGAGCAGTTCTTC	CSVTGYEQFF
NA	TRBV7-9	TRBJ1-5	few	TGTGCCAGCAGTCTCGAACCCGGGAGTCAGCCCCAGCATTTT	CASSLEPGSQPQHF
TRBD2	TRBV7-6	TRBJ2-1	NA	TGTGCCAGCAGCTTAGGGGGACTAGCGGAAGGTACAATCTACAATGAGCAGTTCTTC	CASSLGGLAEGTIYNEQFF
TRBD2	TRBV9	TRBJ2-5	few	TGTGCCAGCAGCGTCGCGGCGGGGGGGCTGGAGACCCAGTACTTC	CASSVAAGGLETQYF
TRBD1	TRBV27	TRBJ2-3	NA	TGTGCCAGCAGTCCGGGACAGGGACCGACAGATACGCAGTATTTT	CASSPGQGPTDTQYF
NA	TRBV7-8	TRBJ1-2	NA	TGTGCCAGCAGCCGAGACAGTACTAACTATGGCTACACCTTC	CASSRDSTNYGYTF
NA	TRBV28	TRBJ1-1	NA	TGTGCCAGCAGTTTAGGGCGTCCTAACACTGAAGCTTTCTTT	CASSLGRPNTEAFF
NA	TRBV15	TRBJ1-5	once	TGTGCCACCAGCAGAGATAGCCGTACAGGGCTTTGGAGCAATCAGCCCCAGCATTTT	CATSRDSRTGLWSNQPQHF
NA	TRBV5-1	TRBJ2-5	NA	TGCGCCAGCAGCTTATGGGGGCCTCAAGAGACCCAGTACTTC	CASSLWGPQETQYF
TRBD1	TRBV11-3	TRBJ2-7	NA	TGTGCCAGCAGCCACAGGGGCGAGCAGTACTTC	CASSHRGEQYF
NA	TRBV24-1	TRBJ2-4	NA	TGTGCCACCAGTGAGTCAGGGCTAGCCAAAAACATTCAGTACTTC	CATSESGLAKNIQYF